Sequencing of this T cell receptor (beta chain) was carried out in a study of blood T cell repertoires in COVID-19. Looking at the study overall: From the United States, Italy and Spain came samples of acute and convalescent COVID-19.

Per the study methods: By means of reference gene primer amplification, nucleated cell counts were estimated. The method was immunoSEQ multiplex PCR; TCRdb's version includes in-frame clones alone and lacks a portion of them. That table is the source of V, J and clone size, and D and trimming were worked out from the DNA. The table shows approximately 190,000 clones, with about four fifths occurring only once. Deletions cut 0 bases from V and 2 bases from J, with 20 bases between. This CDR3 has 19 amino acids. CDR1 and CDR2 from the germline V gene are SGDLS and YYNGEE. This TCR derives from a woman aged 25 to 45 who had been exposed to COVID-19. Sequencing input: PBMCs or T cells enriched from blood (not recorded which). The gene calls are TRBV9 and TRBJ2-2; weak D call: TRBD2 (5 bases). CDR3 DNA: TGTGCCAGCAGCGTAGCCCCAAATCGACTACACTCTAACACCGGGGAGCTGTTTTTT. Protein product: CASSVAPNRLHSNTGELFF. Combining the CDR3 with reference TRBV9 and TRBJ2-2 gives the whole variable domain DSGVTQTPKHLITATGQRVTLRCSPRSGDLSVYWYQQSLDQGLQFLIQYYNGEERAKGNILERFSAQQFPDLHSELNLSSLELGDSALYFCASSVAPNRLHSNTGELFFGEGSRLTVL.